One and the same sample provided the 17 T cell receptor beta chains below, sequenced in a study of CD8+ T cells in alopecia areata (dated by TCRdb to 2017 to 2018). Libraries came from the immunoSEQ multiplex PCR assay. For TCR sequencing, RNA was extracted from every sample and reverse transcribed into cDNA to serve as template. The clones in this table, taken by TCRdb from immuneACCESS, are in-frame only. Not every clone is retained; where verified, under half of the shortfall comes from an unresolved V gene, and the cause of the rest is unknown. The sample table lists about 140,000 clones, roughly 46% of them with a count of one. Jointly, the top ten make up approximately 0.99% of the sample. This specimen's time point label, per the study, means: baseline before oral tofacitinib. The sample in question was CD4+ T cells sorted from blood, obtained at week 0. The receptors derive from a human donor with alopecia areata.

V usage is TRBV6-5 and J usage is TRBJ1-5; TRBD1 might be the D (6 bases). The CDR3 covers 14 residues. The V gene lost 4 bases and the J gene lost 6 bases, with 13 bases spanning the gap. Per germline, CDR1 MNHEY and CDR2 SVGAGI. This chain's CDR3 is CASSFRGSGQPQHF. CDR3 bases: TGTGCCAGCAGTTTCAGGGGATCTGGTCAGCCCCAGCATTTT.

This chain uses TRBV25-1 with TRBJ1-5; D is possibly TRBD1 (6 bases). CDR1 and CDR2 (germline): MGHDK, SYGVNS. Trimming took 5 bases from V and 5 from J, leaving 13 bases between them. The CDR3 is made up of 14 amino acids. Here the CDR3 DNA reads TGTGCCAGCAGTAACCGACAGGCCCATCAGCCCCAGCATTTT. Protein sequence: CASSNRQAHQPQHF.

In its sample, this clone was seen once. This chain uses TRBV7-9 with TRBJ2-5, with 7 positions matching TRBD2. The germline V gene encodes CDR1 SEHNR and CDR2 FQNEAQ (reference sequence). The length of the CDR3 is 14 residues. The trim removed 2 bases at V and 10 bases at J, leaving 10 bases unmatched. Here the CDR3 reads CASSLLRTRGSQYF. DNA for the CDR3: TGTGCCAGCAGCTTACTTCGGACTAGAGGGAGCCAGTACTTC.

The chain links TRBV6-5 to TRBJ1-2; 8 bases are a match to TRBD1. This CDR3 region has 15 residues. V was clipped by 7 bases and J by 1 base; unmatched bases: 8. Germline CDR1 and CDR2: MNHEY and SVGAGI. The CDR3: CASNPTGARNYGYTF. The CDR3 DNA is TGTGCCAGCAATCCGACAGGGGCTCGTAACTATGGCTACACCTTC.

The chain has TRBV7-9 and TRBJ2-4; 7 nucleotides align to TRBD2. The V and J ends lost 5 bases and 3 bases, in that order; junction bases with no gene match: 13. The length of the CDR3 is 17 residues. Germline V gene data show CDR1 as SEHNR and CDR2 as FQNEAQ (reference sequence). This CDR3 reads CASSPMTGGRGKNIQYF. In nucleotides, the CDR3 is TGTGCCAGCAGCCCGATGACGGGGGGAAGAGGCAAAAACATTCAGTACTTC.

The chain couples TRBV30 to TRBJ1-4; 8 bases map to TRBD1. The J segment lost 8 bases and the V segment lost 2 bases, leaving 7 bases of the junction unmatched. Germline values: CDR1 GTSNPN, CDR2 SVGIG (reference sequence). This CDR3 is built from 14 residues. The CDR3 spells CAWSMTGVKEKLFF. The CDR3 DNA reads TGTGCCTGGAGTATGACAGGGGTGAAAGAAAAACTGTTTTTT.

This chain joins TRBV19 and TRBJ2-3, with D perhaps matching TRBD2 (6 bases). Germline CDR1 reads LNHDA; CDR2 reads SQIVND (reference sequence). CDR3 length: 16 amino acids. Trimming stripped 6 bases from V and 2 bases from J, with 18 bases between. The CDR3 DNA reads TGTGCCAGTAGCCTAAGAGGGGCGGGAACCACAGATACGCAGTATTTT. This sequence encodes CASSLRGAGTTDTQYF.

The V gene is TRBV15, the J gene TRBJ2-7; 8 positions agree with TRBD2. The germline V gene encodes CDR1 LNHNV and CDR2 YYDKDF (reference sequence). V was clipped by 3 bases and J by 5 bases; unmatched bases: 6. The CDR3 spans 14 residues. The CDR3 is CATSSLGGRNEQYF. CDR3 coding DNA: TGTGCCACCAGCAGTCTTGGCGGGAGGAACGAGCAGTACTTC.

This sequence joins TRBV20-1 and TRBJ2-7; unclear D gene. The CDR3 extends over 11 amino acids. CDR1 is DFQATT and CDR2 is SNEGSKA in the germline V gene (reference sequence). With 7 bases removed from V and 4 bases from J, the gap between germline ends came to 11 bases. The CDR3 sequence is CSVRSSYEQYF. The CDR3 nucleotides are TGCAGTGTCCGATCCTCTTACGAGCAGTACTTC.

This chain links TRBV5-4 with TRBJ2-2; D is ambiguous. V was shortened by 4 bases and J by 1 base, with 14 bases between the two germline ends. CDR3 length equals 16 residues. Per germline, CDR1 SGHNT and CDR2 YYREEE (reference sequence). The CDR3 sequence is CASSKPNSMNTGELFF. CDR3 bases: TGTGCCAGCAGCAAACCCAACTCTATGAACACCGGGGAGCTGTTTTTT. The full variable domain, with the rest looked up from reference TRBV5-4 and TRBJ2-2, is ETGVTQSPTHLIKTRGQQVTLRCSSQSGHNTVSWYQQALGQGPQFIFQYYREEENGRGNFPPRFSGLQFPNYSSELNVNALELDDSALYLCASSKPNSMNTGELFFGEGSRLTVL.

This chain links TRBV4-2 with TRBJ1-4; the D is unclear. The CDR3 is 15 residues long. The V end lost 1 base, the J end lost 6 bases, and 12 bases lay between the germline ends. Germline values: CDR1 LGHNA, CDR2 YNFKEQ. CDR3 in amino acids: CASSQGASSDEKLFF. The CDR3 nucleotides are TGTGCCAGCAGCCAAGGGGCCAGTAGCGATGAAAAACTGTTTTTT.

The chain links TRBV4-1 to TRBJ2-7, with D possibly being TRBD1 (5 bases). This CDR3 region has 17 residues. Trimming took off 0 bases at V and 3 bases at J, with 18 bases between the two ends. Germline V CDR1 and CDR2: MGHRA, YSYEKL. Here the CDR3 reads CASSQEGHSRFLYEQYF. DNA for the CDR3: TGCGCCAGCAGCCAAGAAGGACACTCCCGCTTTCTCTACGAGCAGTACTTC.

V and J are TRBV4-1 and TRBJ1-6; D ambiguous. CDR3 length equals 12 residues. The V gene lost 4 bases and the J gene lost 8 bases, with 6 bases spanning the gap. Germline V gene sequence: CDR1 MGHRA, CDR2 YSYEKL. The CDR3 sequence: CASSLTDSPLHF. The CDR3 DNA reads as TGCGCCAGCAGCCTCACAGATTCACCCCTCCACTTT.

The V and J genes are TRBV19 and TRBJ1-5, with D hard to call. From germline, CDR1 is LNHDA and CDR2 SQIVND (reference sequence). The CDR3 is made up of 13 amino acids. With 3 bases removed from V and 1 base from J, the gap between germline ends came to 4 bases. The CDR3 nucleotides are TGTGCCAGTAGTATGGGCAGCAATCAGCCCCAGCATTTT. Its translation: CASSMGSNQPQHF.

The rearrangement links TRBV18 to TRBJ2-2, with D perhaps being TRBD1 or TRBD2 (5 bases each). The CDR3 length is 14 residues. CDR1 KGHSH and CDR2 LQKENI come from the germline V gene. The V and J ends lost 3 bases and 7 bases respectively, with 12 bases between them. CDR3: CASSPPGAYGELFF. CDR3 nucleotide sequence: TGTGCCAGCTCACCGCCCGGGGCCTACGGGGAGCTGTTTTTT.

J is TRBJ2-5 and V is TRBV30; TRBD1 or TRBD2 may be the D gene (6 bases each). Germline CDR1 is GTSNPN and CDR2 is SVGIG (reference sequence). V was cut by 3 bases and J by 3 bases, with 14 bases left in between. This CDR3 spans 14 amino acids. Here the CDR3 reads CAWRTTGRKETQYF. CDR3 nucleotide sequence: TGTGCCTGGAGGACCACAGGGAGGAAAGAGACCCAGTACTTC. Filled out from reference TRBV30 and TRBJ2-5, the complete variable domain reads SQTIHQWPATLVQPVGSPLSLECTVEGTSNPNLYWYRQAAGRGLQLLFYSVGIGQISSEVPQNLSASRPQDRQFILSSKKLLLSDSGFYLCAWRTTGRKETQYFGPGTRLLVL.

This clone was observed a handful of times. The CDR3 DNA reads as TGTGCCAGCAGTTACCTGGACACCTCTGGGGCCAACGTCCTGACTTTC. This codes for CASSYLDTSGANVLTF. The chain joins TRBV6-5 to TRBJ2-6, with a possible D match to TRBD1 (5 bases). The germline CDR1 and CDR2 sequences are MNHEY and SVGAGI. V lost 2 bases and J 0 bases, leaving 8 bases between the germline ends. This CDR3 region has 16 residues.